This TCR beta chain was retrieved from a study of neurological immune-mediated disorders. The cDNA came from 5'RACE, which used 10-nucleotide random UMIs. TCRdb fed the 5' RACE reads into MiXCR, producing one record per CDR3 protein. This sample has approximately 41,000 distinct CDR3 sequences; roughly 15% occur once, and the top ten carry 3% to 4.5%. Notes on this clonotype: The junction shows a germline mismatch at one end, possibly a read error.

There were 1 million CD4+ or CD8+ T cells used in the sorted libraries. Germline loops: CDR1 MGHDK, CDR2 SYGVNS. The CDR3 is 17 amino acids. The chain carries TRBV25-1 and TRBJ2-1; TRBD2 matches at 8 bases. This receptor was obtained from a woman in her sixties or seventies with HTLV-1-associated myelopathy (HAM/TSP). The source material was CD4+ T cells from blood. The CDR3 nucleotides read TGTGCCAGCAGGCGTACTAGCGGCGGACACACCTACAATGAGAAGTTCTTC. Translation gives CASRRTSGGHTYNEKFF.